This entry concerns a single TCR beta chain. Its antigen is as yet unknown. Assay: immunoSEQ multiplex PCR; the TCRdb copy retains only in-frame clones and omits some. Of about 32,000 clones listed, approximately 85% are singletons. The time point was: cycle 4 day 1 (C4D1), after 5 to 7 weeks of nivolumab. In every patient, relapse followed autologous stem cell transplantation, while exposure to brentuximab vedotin differed. The patients, who had relapsed/refractory classical Hodgkin lymphoma, achieved best responses of complete response, partial response or progressive disease. This record belongs to a study of PD-1 blockade in classical Hodgkin lymphoma. CDR3 size: 14 residues. Per germline, CDR1 SGHRS and CDR2 YFSETQ. V shed 5 bases and J shed 4 bases, with 13 bases lying between them. Findings and caveats of the study: Newly diagnosed patients had diversity similar to the baseline diversity of complete responders.

This specimen consisted of peripheral blood mononuclear cells (PBMCs), obtained before the fourth cycle of nivolumab. The TCR originated in a human donor with classical Hodgkin lymphoma. The chain recombines TRBV5-1 with TRBJ1-5, with D possibly matching TRBD1 (5 bases). CDR3 residues: CASRRDYGNQPQHF. The CDR3 DNA reads TGCGCCAGCAGACGGGACTATGGGAATCAGCCCCAGCATTTT.